These 10 T cell receptor beta chains came from one sample sequenced in a study of blood T cell repertoires in COVID-19. Clones were read by immunoSEQ multiplex PCR, and TCRdb kept only the in-frame ones, dropping some. Among 260,000 or so clones listed, around four fifths were seen once. The sequenced sample consisted of PBMCs or T cells enriched from blood (not recorded which). Receptor source: a woman aged 40 to 49 who had been exposed to COVID-19.

This rearrangement joins TRBV3-1 (or the pseudogene TRBV3-2) to TRBJ2-7, with 12 positions matching TRBD2. Germline lookup yields CDR1 LGHDT and CDR2 YNNKEL (reference sequence). The CDR3 runs 22 residues. With 4 bases clipped from V and 2 bases from J, the junction kept 24 bases outside the gene matches. CDR3 sequence reads: CASSPPATGPLGLAGITYEQYF. CDR3 DNA sequence: TGTGCCAGCAGCCCTCCAGCGACAGGGCCTTTAGGACTAGCGGGGATCACCTACGAGCAGTACTTC.

The V and J genes are TRBV7-9 and TRBJ2-2; D might be TRBD2 (6 bases). Germline CDR1 SEHNR, CDR2 FQNEAQ (reference sequence). V lost 3 bases and J lost 2, with 10 bases in between. The CDR3 loop spans 15 amino acids. The CDR3 reads CASSFAGTNTGELFF. For the CDR3, the DNA is TGTGCCAGCAGCTTCGCGGGGACCAACACCGGGGAGCTGTTTTTT.

This clone has only a few counts. This chain connects TRBV9 to TRBJ2-3; 7 bases line up with TRBD2. This CDR3 is built from 15 residues. With 2 bases clipped from V and 2 bases from J, the junction kept 5 bases outside the gene matches. CDR1 and CDR2 from the germline V gene are SGDLS and YYNGEE. CDR3 sequence reads: CASSVTSVPTDTQYF. The DNA of the CDR3 is TGTGCCAGCAGCGTTACTAGCGTCCCCACAGATACGCAGTATTTT.

The chain is built from TRBV14 and TRBJ1-6, with 8 bases aligning to TRBD1. This CDR3 has 14 amino acids. V was clipped by 3 bases and J by 10 bases; unmatched bases: 5. From germline, CDR1 is SGHDN and CDR2 FVKESK. CDR3 coding DNA: TGTGCCAGCAGCCAGGAAGACAGGGGATCACCCCTCCACTTT. Translation: CASSQEDRGSPLHF.

To note about this clone: An end of the junction does not agree with germline; a read error may underlie this. The CDR3 region has the DNA TGTGCCAGCAGACCCGACAGGACTGGCTCCGACGAGCAGTACTTC. Translated, it gives CASRPDRTGSDEQYF. The chain employs TRBV4-2 and TRBJ2-7, with a possible D match to TRBD1 (6 bases). This CDR3 has 15 amino acids. From germline, CDR1 is LGHNA and CDR2 YNFKEQ.

The chain links TRBV11-2 to TRBJ1-4; D unresolved. The CDR3 is 14 residues long. Germline V CDR1 and CDR2: SGHAT, FQNNGV. The V and J ends lost 6 bases and 2 bases respectively, with 10 bases between them. CDR3: CASSSGLTNEKLFF. The CDR3 coding sequence is TGTGCCAGCAGTTCCGGTCTCACTAATGAAAAACTGTTTTTT.

This sequence joins TRBV6-4 and TRBJ2-3; 9 bases line up with TRBD2. The CDR3 extends over 15 amino acids. Trimming cost V 3 bases and J 7 bases; bases outside gene matches: 8. The V gene's germline CDR1 is MRHNA and CDR2 SNTAGT. The CDR3 is CASSDEAGGSNTQYF. As DNA, the CDR3 is TGTGCCAGCAGTGATGAAGCGGGGGGATCAAATACGCAGTATTTT.

J is TRBJ1-1 and V is TRBV4-1, with D hard to call. The CDR3 runs 13 residues. Germline lookup yields CDR1 MGHRA and CDR2 YSYEKL. V dropped 6 bases and J dropped 3 bases, with 11 bases sitting between them. Here the CDR3 reads CASSRGSDTEAFF. The CDR3, as DNA: TGCGCCAGCAGTCGCGGCTCGGACACTGAAGCTTTCTTT.

The chain links TRBV4-3 to TRBJ1-5; D is uncertain. The CDR3 covers 14 residues. Trimming took off 4 bases at V and 6 bases at J, with 13 bases between the two ends. Germline CDR1 and CDR2: LGHNA and YSLEER. Here the CDR3 DNA reads TGCGCCAGCAGCCCGACACCTGGGCGTCAGCCCCAGCATTTT. It translates to CASSPTPGRQPQHF.

This clone was counted once. The sample contains more than one DNA sequence encoding this CDR3. The J gene is TRBJ1-3, the V gene TRBV7-2; possible D gene TRBD1, 6 bases. The germline CDR1 and CDR2 sequences are SGHTA and FQGNSA. The CDR3 has 14 amino acids. V lost 1 base, J lost 4 bases, and 8 bases lay in between. CDR3: CASSLGTAGNTIYF. Here the CDR3 DNA reads TGTGCCAGCAGCTTAGGGACAGCCGGAAACACCATATATTTT.